What follows is one T cell receptor (beta chain) and its context. What it binds is unknown. The sample is drawn from a study of regulatory T cells in long-lasting Graves disease. Through Arm-PCR of CDR3 regions and iRepertoire HTBI primers, TCR beta libraries were built. TCRdb reprocessed the multiplex PCR reads via MiXCR and lists one record per CDR3 protein. This sample has 650,000 to 700,000 distinct CDR3 sequences; approximately 31% occur once, and the top ten carry roughly 40%. Time point described: persistent/refractory GD, antithyroid drugs over 5 years with positive TRAb. From PBMCs, RNA was extracted and then used to make the TCR library. Trimming at V came to 4 bases and at J to 6 bases, leaving 12 bases not matched to a gene. Germline V gene data show CDR1 as SGHRS and CDR2 as YFSETQ. This CDR3 is built from 15 residues. Findings of the study overall: New patients shared over 800 public clonotypes, fewer than the approximately 2,500 shared by persistent patients. Repertoires from persistent disease leaned toward TRBV28, TRBJ1-2 and TRBJ2-5.

The chain couples TRBV5-1 to TRBJ1-2; 7 bases agree with TRBD1. This TCR came from a female donor with Graves disease. This material consisted of peripheral blood mononuclear cells (PBMCs), taken when the disease was refractory, from a patient treated with antithyroid drugs. The CDR3 region has the DNA TGCGCCAGCAGCAAACGACCAACAGGGGAGAATGGCTACACCTTC. Translated, it gives CASSKRPTGENGYTF. The entire variable domain, with the rest obtained from reference TRBV5-1 and TRBJ1-2, is as follows: KAGVTQTPRYLIKTRGQQVTLSCSPISGHRSVSWYQQTPGQGLQFLFEYFSETQRNKGNFPGRFSGRQFSNSRSEMNVSTLELGDSALYLCASSKRPTGENGYTFGSGTRLTVV.